A few counts support the clone carrying this T cell receptor (beta chain). Its antigen is not known. Sequence at one end of the junction differs from germline and may be a read error. The sample belongs to a study of metastatic and nonmetastatic thyroid tumors. About the research overall: Across peripheral blood and tumor or nodule tissue samples taken from malignant and benign thyroid patients, the repertoires were compared with one another. Study conclusions and caveats: Malignant thyroid tumors reportedly had TCR beta diversity that was significantly higher than in benign nodules, in blood and tumor.

Patients underwent thyroid surgery, and none had received any treatment before it. The CDR3 extends over 17 amino acids. Germline CDR1 MDHEN, CDR2 SYDVKM. TCRdb recomputed clones from the PCR reads via MiXCR. This table has tens of thousands of clones, roughly 13% appearing once. This clonotype was sampled from a female donor with papillary thyroid cancer or a benign thyroid nodule (not recorded which). Some clones in this sample may be carry-over from other donors' samples. Sequences were obtained from blood. The rearrangement links TRBV28 to TRBJ2-5; D gene unclear. CDR3 protein: CASISLDGGPPQDTQYF. CDR3 bases: TGTGCCAGCATTTCCCTGGACGGCGGTCCTCCCCAAGATACCCAGTACTTC.